These 27 T cell receptor beta chains were sequenced from one sample in a study of blood T cells in healthy people across ages. Through a sample-barcoded 5' primer and a J-beta primer mix, a second PCR was run for roughly 6 to 12 cycles. TCRdb recomputed calls from the 5' RACE reads with MiXCR, one row per CDR3 protein. The table has approximately 800,000 distinct CDR3 sequences, 58% seen once. The sequencing input was blood. The receptors originated from a man younger than 40 in good health.

The table lists this clonotype with a count of one. This chain links TRBV7-2 with TRBJ2-1; D is possibly TRBD1 (6 bases). Germline CDR1 is SGHTA and CDR2 is FQGNSA. The CDR3 length is 15 residues. Between the trimmed V and J ends, which lost 6 bases and 0 bases, there was a span of 12 bases. DNA for the CDR3: TGTGCCAGCAGAAATCAACAGGGCTCCTACAATGAGCAGTTCTTC. Amino acid sequence: CASRNQQGSYNEQFF.

In this sample, this clonotype turned up a few times. The chain joins TRBV28 to TRBJ2-7; 8 nucleotides align to TRBD1. Germline CDR1 reads MDHEN; CDR2 reads SYDVKM. V lost 11 bases to trimming and J lost 1 base; unmatched junction nucleotides: 10. This CDR3 contains 14 residues. The CDR3, as DNA: TGTGCCGGAGCCTCAGGGGGCTCTTCCTACGAGCAGTACTTC. Protein product: CAGASGGSSYEQYF.

The chain couples TRBV20-1 to TRBJ1-6; no reliable D call. Looked up from germline, CDR1 is DFQATT and CDR2 is SNEGSKA (reference sequence). With 6 bases removed from V and 8 bases from J, the gap between germline ends came to 8 bases. This CDR3 comprises 11 residues. CDR3 nucleotide sequence: TGCAGTGCCGATCTGGATTCACCCCTCCACTTT. Translation: CSADLDSPLHF.

This clonotype has more than one count but fewer than ten. This chain connects TRBV29-1 to TRBJ2-7, with unresolved D. V was cut by 0 bases and J by 3 bases, with 9 bases left in between. Germline V gene lookup returns CDR1 SQVTM and CDR2 ANQGSEA. The CDR3 is 13 residues long. CDR3 amino acids: CSVEDTGDYEQYF. The CDR3 nucleotides are TGCAGCGTTGAAGATACCGGTGACTACGAGCAGTACTTC.

This chain links TRBV7-9 with TRBJ2-1; D is uncertain. The germline CDR1 and CDR2 sequences are SEHNR and FQNEAQ (reference sequence). V was trimmed by 3 bases and J by 4 bases, leaving 16 bases between them. This CDR3 is built from 16 residues. CDR3: CASSFGFTNPYNEQFF. The CDR3 DNA reads as TGTGCCAGCAGCTTCGGATTTACGAATCCGTACAATGAGCAGTTCTTC.

The sample holds many counts of this clonotype. The CDR3 loop reads CASSGSAQETQYF. CDR3 DNA sequence: TGTGCCAGCAGCGGGTCAGCCCAAGAGACCCAGTACTTC. The chain is built from TRBV5-6 and TRBJ2-5; D ambiguous. V lost 4 bases, J lost 1 base, and 8 bases lay in between. CDR3 size: 13 residues. Germline CDR1 SGHDT, CDR2 YYEEEE.

In DNA, the CDR3 is TGTGCCAGCAGCCAGACCGGGTTGTCTGATGACGAGCAGTACTTC. Translated, it gives CASSQTGLSDDEQYF. The chain is built from TRBV3-1 and TRBJ2-7; D remains unclear. The CDR3 extends over 15 amino acids. From germline, CDR1 is LGHDT and CDR2 YNNKEL (reference sequence). The V gene lost 3 bases and the J gene lost 5 bases, with 17 bases spanning the gap.

The chain joins TRBV4-2 to TRBJ1-2; 11 nucleotides agree with TRBD1. V shed 0 bases, J shed 6 bases, and the junction held 6 bases outside the gene matches. The CDR3 is 16 residues long. CDR1 and CDR2 from the germline V gene are LGHNA and YNFKEQ. Here the CDR3 DNA reads TGTGCCAGCAGCCAAGATGGGACAGGGGGTAGGAATGGCTACACCTTC. This translates into CASSQDGTGGRNGYTF.

This clonotype was observed a few times. The genes are TRBV5-1 and TRBJ2-3; no firm D call. Germline V gene lookup returns CDR1 SGHRS and CDR2 YFSETQ. V gave up 0 bases and J gave up 1 base, with 12 bases separating them. CDR3 length equals 16 residues. The chain's CDR3 is CASSLEAGVGTDTQYF. The DNA for the CDR3 is TGCGCCAGCAGCTTGGAGGCTGGGGTTGGCACAGATACGCAGTATTTT.

This clonotype was found a few times. This chain links TRBV7-2 with TRBJ2-7; no clear D gene. Germline CDR1 SGHTA, CDR2 FQGNSA. This CDR3 is 12 amino acids long. The V and J ends lost 5 bases and 6 bases respectively, with 11 bases between them. CDR3 region: CASSPQSSEQYF. As DNA, the CDR3 is TGTGCCAGCAGCCCTCAATCTAGCGAGCAGTACTTC.

The chain uses TRBV3-1 and TRBJ2-7; D is uncertain. This CDR3 is 14 amino acids long. V dropped 1 base and J dropped 6 bases, with 13 bases sitting between them. Germline V gene sequence: CDR1 LGHDT, CDR2 YNNKEL (reference sequence). This chain's CDR3 is CASSQGLRLFEQYF. The CDR3 DNA reads as TGTGCCAGCAGCCAAGGGTTAAGGCTTTTCGAGCAGTACTTC.

This sequence joins TRBV30 and TRBJ2-3; D perhaps matches TRBD1 (5 bases). V dropped 0 bases and J dropped 2 bases, with 15 bases sitting between them. Per germline, CDR1 GTSNPN and CDR2 SVGIG (reference sequence). The CDR3 is 16 amino acids. CDR3 nucleotide sequence: TGTGCCTGGAGTGTACGGCGACAGATAGCCACAGATACGCAGTATTTT. This gives the protein CAWSVRRQIATDTQYF.

The chain is built from TRBV29-1 and TRBJ2-7; D tentatively fits TRBD1 or TRBD2 (5 bases each). Per germline, CDR1 SQVTM and CDR2 ANQGSEA. Trimming pared 7 bases from V and 6 bases from J, leaving 13 bases between. The CDR3 runs to 11 residues. CDR3 sequence (DNA): TGCAGCGCGCGAGGGGCGGGCGAGCAGTACTTC. Protein: CSARGAGEQYF.

This clonotype was picked up a small number of times. The J gene is TRBJ1-2, the V gene TRBV6-5; D may be TRBD1 (5 bases). The CDR3 is 14 amino acids. Trimming pared 7 bases from V and 6 bases from J, leaving 18 bases between. Per the germline V gene, CDR1 is MNHEY and CDR2 is SVGAGI. The CDR3 loop reads CASTTRAREHGYTF. DNA of the CDR3: TGTGCCAGCACAACTCGCGCCAGGGAGCATGGCTACACCTTC.

This chain joins TRBV6-2 or TRBV6-3 and TRBJ2-5; 8 nucleotides align to TRBD1. The J call may be wrong; the DNA end is better matched by TRBJ2-7. Germline V CDR1 and CDR2: MNHEY, SVGEGT. CDR3 length: 15 amino acids. The CDR3 is CASSYGSTGVSEQYF. The CDR3 bases are TGTGCCAGCAGTTACGGCTCGACAGGGGTTTCCGAGCAGTACTTC.

V gene TRBV14 combines with J gene TRBJ2-3; D not resolved. This CDR3 region has 14 residues. Germline V gene lookup returns CDR1 SGHDN and CDR2 FVKESK. With 2 bases removed from V and 7 bases from J, the gap between germline ends came to 13 bases. Here the CDR3 reads CASSQTIPTNTQYF. The DNA for the CDR3 is TGTGCCAGCAGCCAAACCATCCCGACGAATACGCAGTATTTT.

CDR3 DNA: TGTGCCAGCAGCTTAGGCGAGACCACCTACGAGCAGTACTTC. Its translation: CASSLGETTYEQYF. The chain is built from TRBV7-6 and TRBJ2-7; D unresolved. V was clipped by 1 base and J by 2 bases, with 9 bases between them. This CDR3 has 14 residues. The germline gives CDR1 SGHVS, CDR2 FNYEAQ.

The chain joins TRBV6-5 to TRBJ2-3, with D unresolved. The germline V gene has CDR1 MNHEY and CDR2 SVGAGI. The CDR3 sequence is 14 residues long. V was clipped by 5 bases and J by 3 bases, with 12 bases between them. This chain's CDR3 is CASSTTLSTDTQYF. CDR3 DNA: TGTGCCAGCAGTACGACCCTCAGTACAGATACGCAGTATTTT.

In this sample, this clonotype turned up once. CDR3 DNA: TGCGCCAACACGTGGGACAGCAGATATGGCTACACCTTC. Protein product: CANTWDSRYGYTF. This rearrangement joins TRBV5-1 to TRBJ1-2; 7 nucleotides match TRBD1. Germline lookup yields CDR1 SGHRS and CDR2 YFSETQ. The CDR3 sequence is 13 residues long. V gave up 9 bases and J gave up 5 bases; unmatched junction bases: 10.

The genes are TRBV12-3 or TRBV12-4 and TRBJ2-5; TRBD1 is a possible D gene (7 bases). The CDR3 consists of 13 residues. The V gene lost 5 bases and the J gene lost 11 bases, with 18 bases spanning the gap. The chain's CDR3 is CASSQGGQDEQYF. CDR3 bases: TGTGCCAGCAGTCAGGGGGGCCAGGATGAGCAGTACTTC.

The V gene is TRBV7-2, the J gene TRBJ2-7, with D perhaps TRBD1 or TRBD2 (5 bases each). This CDR3 has 15 amino acids. Per germline, CDR1 SGHTA and CDR2 FQGNSA. Trimming pared 4 bases from V and 0 bases from J, leaving 13 bases between. CDR3 sequence (DNA): TGTGCCAGCAGCTCCCAGGGCGGGCTCTCCTACGAGCAGTACTTC. It codes for CASSSQGGLSYEQYF.

The chain couples TRBV6-2 or TRBV6-3 to TRBJ2-4; D gene ambiguous. Germline loops: CDR1 MNHEY, CDR2 SVGEGT. This CDR3 is built from 14 residues. The V and J ends lost 6 bases and 0 bases respectively, with 9 bases between them. Written as DNA, the CDR3 is TGTGCCAGCAGCCCCGACCTAGCCAAAAACATTCAGTACTTC. This gives the protein CASSPDLAKNIQYF.

The chain links TRBV9 to TRBJ2-2; 9 bases map to TRBD1. The CDR3 contains 14 residues. V lost 5 bases and J lost 4; bases outside the gene matches: 3. Germline assignment: CDR1 SGDLS and CDR2 YYNGEE. CDR3 sequence reads: CASRGTGSTGELFF. CDR3 sequence (DNA): TGTGCCAGCAGAGGGACAGGGAGCACCGGGGAGCTGTTTTTT.

The rearrangement joins TRBV27 to TRBJ2-7; no reliable D call. The J call is uncertain, as TRBJ2-5 better fits the DNA end. The CDR3 is 15 residues long. Germline CDR1 is MNHEY and CDR2 is SMNVEV (reference sequence). This chain's CDR3 is CASSLVARSQETQYF. The DNA of the CDR3 is TGTGCCAGCAGTTTAGTGGCCCGAAGTCAAGAGACCCAGTACTTC.

V is TRBV6-2 or TRBV6-3 and J is TRBJ1-4, with D perhaps TRBD1 (5 bases). Germline-derived CDR1 and CDR2 are MNHEY and SVGEGT. This CDR3 is built from 15 residues. Trimming took off 6 bases at V and 5 bases at J, with 16 bases between the two ends. The DNA for the CDR3 is TGTGCCAGCAGCCTCACTACAGGCTCCAATGAAAAACTGTTTTTT. Its translation is CASSLTTGSNEKLFF.

This chain connects TRBV7-2 to TRBJ1-6, with D possibly matching TRBD1 (5 bases). The CDR3 is made up of 15 amino acids. Germline V CDR1 and CDR2: SGHTA, FQGNSA. The V and J ends lost 3 bases and 10 bases respectively, with 16 bases between them. The CDR3 DNA sequence: TGTGCCAGCAGCTTCGGGTGGCAGGGAAACTCACCCCTCCACTTT. It is translated as CASSFGWQGNSPLHF.

The chain is built from TRBV7-9 and TRBJ1-2, with TRBD1 matching 8 bases. The CDR3 has 16 amino acids. V gave up 5 bases and J gave up 1 base; unmatched junction bases: 9. From germline, CDR1 is SEHNR and CDR2 FQNEAQ (reference sequence). The CDR3 here is CASSPGQGKINYGYTF. In DNA form, the CDR3 reads TGTGCCAGCAGCCCCGGACAGGGAAAAATTAACTATGGCTACACCTTC.